This section outlines one TCR beta chain sequence together with its context. The data are from a study of blood T cell repertoires in COVID-19. The overall study: From the United States, Italy and Spain came samples of acute and convalescent COVID-19. Nucleic acid was either cDNA or gDNA, and it came from T cells, B-cell-depleted T cells, or PBMCs.

Per the authors' pipeline: By means of reference gene primer amplification, nucleated cell counts were estimated. Data came from immunoSEQ multiplex PCR; TCRdb stores just in-frame clones and leaves some out. D and trimming come from the DNA, and the V and J calls and clone size come from that table. Counted here are about 44,000 clones, more than 70% occurring once; the ten biggest clones make up approximately 4.1%. This CDR3 has 18 amino acids. Germline V lookup: CDR1 MNHEY, CDR2 SMNVEV (reference sequence). V was clipped by 3 bases and J by 7 bases; unmatched bases: 14. Specimen: peripheral blood. This clonotype was obtained from a woman in her 70s with acute or convalescent COVID-19. This sequence joins TRBV27 and TRBJ1-6, with 8 bases aligning to TRBD1. CDR3 in DNA: TGTGCCAGCAGTTTTAATCGGCCCGGGACAGGATCGAATTCACCCCTCCACTTT. Encoded protein: CASSFNRPGTGSNSPLHF.